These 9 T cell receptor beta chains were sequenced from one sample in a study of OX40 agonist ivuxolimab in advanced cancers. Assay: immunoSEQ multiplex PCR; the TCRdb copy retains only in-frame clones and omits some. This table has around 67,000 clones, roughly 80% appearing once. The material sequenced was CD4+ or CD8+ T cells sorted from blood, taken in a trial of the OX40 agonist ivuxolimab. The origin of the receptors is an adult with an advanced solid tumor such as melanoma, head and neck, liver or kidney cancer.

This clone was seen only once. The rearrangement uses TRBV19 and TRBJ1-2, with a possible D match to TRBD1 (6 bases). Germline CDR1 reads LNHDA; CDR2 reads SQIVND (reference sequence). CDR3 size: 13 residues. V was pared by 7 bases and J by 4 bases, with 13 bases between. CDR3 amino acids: CASIKDRSYGYTF. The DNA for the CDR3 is TGTGCCAGTATTAAAGACAGGAGCTATGGCTACACCTTC.

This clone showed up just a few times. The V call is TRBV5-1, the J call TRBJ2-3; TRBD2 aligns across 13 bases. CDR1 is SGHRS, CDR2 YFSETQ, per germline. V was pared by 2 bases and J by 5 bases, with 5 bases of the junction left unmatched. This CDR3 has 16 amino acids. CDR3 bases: TGCGCCAGCAGCTTAACTAGCGGGGGGGCAGAAGATACGCAGTATTTT. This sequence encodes CASSLTSGGAEDTQYF. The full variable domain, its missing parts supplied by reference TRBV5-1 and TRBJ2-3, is KAGVTQTPRYLIKTRGQQVTLSCSPISGHRSVSWYQQTPGQGLQFLFEYFSETQRNKGNFPGRFSGRQFSNSRSEMNVSTLELGDSALYLCASSLTSGGAEDTQYFGPGTRLTVL.

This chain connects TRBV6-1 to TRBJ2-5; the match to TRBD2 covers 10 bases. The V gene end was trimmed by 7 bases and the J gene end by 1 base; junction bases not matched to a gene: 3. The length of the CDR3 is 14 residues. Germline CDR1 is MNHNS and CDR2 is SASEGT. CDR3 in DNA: TGTGCCAGCATGGCTAGCGGGGGCCAAGAGACCCAGTACTTC. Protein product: CASMASGGQETQYF.

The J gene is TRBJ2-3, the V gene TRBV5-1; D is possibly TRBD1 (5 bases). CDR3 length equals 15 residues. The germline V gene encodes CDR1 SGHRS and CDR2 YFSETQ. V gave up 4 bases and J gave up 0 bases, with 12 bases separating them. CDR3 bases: TGCGCCAGCAGCGAACAGGATTTTAGCACAGATACGCAGTATTTT. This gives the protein CASSEQDFSTDTQYF. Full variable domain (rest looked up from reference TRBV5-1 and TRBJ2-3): KAGVTQTPRYLIKTRGQQVTLSCSPISGHRSVSWYQQTPGQGLQFLFEYFSETQRNKGNFPGRFSGRQFSNSRSEMNVSTLELGDSALYLCASSEQDFSTDTQYFGPGTRLTVL.

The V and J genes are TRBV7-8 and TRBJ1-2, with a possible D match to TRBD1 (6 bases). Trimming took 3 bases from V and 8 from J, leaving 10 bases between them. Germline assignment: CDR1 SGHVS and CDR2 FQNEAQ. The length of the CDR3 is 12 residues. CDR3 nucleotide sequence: TGTGCCAGCAGCTTCGCAGGGGACGGCTACACCTTC. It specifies CASSFAGDGYTF.

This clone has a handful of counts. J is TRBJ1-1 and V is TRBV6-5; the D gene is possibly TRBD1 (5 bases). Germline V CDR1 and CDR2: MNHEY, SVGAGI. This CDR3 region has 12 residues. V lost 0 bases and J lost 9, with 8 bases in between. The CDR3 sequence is CASSYSKGKAFF. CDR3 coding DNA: TGTGCCAGCAGTTACTCGAAGGGGAAAGCTTTCTTT.

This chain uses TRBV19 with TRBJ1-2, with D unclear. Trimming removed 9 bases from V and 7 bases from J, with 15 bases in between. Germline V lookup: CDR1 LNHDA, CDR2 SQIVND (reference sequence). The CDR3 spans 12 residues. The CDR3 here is CASEAVDGGYTF. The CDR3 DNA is TGTGCCAGCGAAGCTGTGGACGGTGGCTACACCTTC. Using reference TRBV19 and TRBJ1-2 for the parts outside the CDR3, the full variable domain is DGGITQSPKYLFRKEGQNVTLSCEQNLNHDAMYWYRQDPGQGLRLIYYSQIVNDFQKGDIAEGYSVSREKKESFPLTVTSAQKNPTAFYLCASEAVDGGYTFGSGTRLTVV.

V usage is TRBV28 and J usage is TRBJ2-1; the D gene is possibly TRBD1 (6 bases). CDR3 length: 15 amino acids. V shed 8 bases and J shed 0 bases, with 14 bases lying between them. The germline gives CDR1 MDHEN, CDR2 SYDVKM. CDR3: CASWTATSSYNEQFF. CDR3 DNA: TGTGCCAGCTGGACAGCCACGAGCTCCTACAATGAGCAGTTCTTC.

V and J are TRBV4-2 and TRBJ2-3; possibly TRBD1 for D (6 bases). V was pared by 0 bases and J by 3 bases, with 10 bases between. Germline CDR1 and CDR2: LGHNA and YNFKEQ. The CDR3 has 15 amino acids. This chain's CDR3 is CASSQDGQGTDTQYF. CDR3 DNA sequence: TGTGCCAGCAGCCAAGATGGGCAGGGGACAGATACGCAGTATTTT.